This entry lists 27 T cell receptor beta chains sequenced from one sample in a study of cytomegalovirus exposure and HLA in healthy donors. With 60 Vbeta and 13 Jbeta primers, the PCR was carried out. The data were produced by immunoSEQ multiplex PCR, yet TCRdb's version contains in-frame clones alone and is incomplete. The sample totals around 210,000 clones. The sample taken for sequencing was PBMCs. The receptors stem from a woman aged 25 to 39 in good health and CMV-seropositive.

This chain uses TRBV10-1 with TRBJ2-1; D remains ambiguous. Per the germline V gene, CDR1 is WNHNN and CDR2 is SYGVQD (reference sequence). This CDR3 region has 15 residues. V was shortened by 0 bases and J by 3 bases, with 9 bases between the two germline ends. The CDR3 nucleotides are TGCGCCAGCAGTGAGTCTGGGCCCGACTACAATGAGCAGTTCTTC. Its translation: CASSESGPDYNEQFF.

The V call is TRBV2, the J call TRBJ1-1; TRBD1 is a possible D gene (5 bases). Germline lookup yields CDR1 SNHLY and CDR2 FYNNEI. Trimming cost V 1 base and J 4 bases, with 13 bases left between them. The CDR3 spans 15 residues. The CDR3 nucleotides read TGTGCCAGCAGTGAAGAGGGCCCCGGGGGCACTGAAGCTTTCTTT. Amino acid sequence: CASSEEGPGGTEAFF.

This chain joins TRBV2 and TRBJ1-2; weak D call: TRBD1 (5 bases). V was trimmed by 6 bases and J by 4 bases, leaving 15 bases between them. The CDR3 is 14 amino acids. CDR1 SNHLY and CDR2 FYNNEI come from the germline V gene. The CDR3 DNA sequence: TGTGCCAGCAGAGACAGAAGTTCTCCCTATGGCTACACCTTC. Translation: CASRDRSSPYGYTF.

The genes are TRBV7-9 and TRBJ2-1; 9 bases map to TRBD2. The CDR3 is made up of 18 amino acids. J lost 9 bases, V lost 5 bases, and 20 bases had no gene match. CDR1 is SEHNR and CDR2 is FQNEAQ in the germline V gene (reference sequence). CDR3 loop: CASSQAPAGGTFRPEQFF. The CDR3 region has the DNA TGTGCCAGCAGCCAGGCCCCGGCGGGAGGGACATTTCGACCTGAGCAGTTCTTC. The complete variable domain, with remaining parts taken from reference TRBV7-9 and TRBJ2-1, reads DTGVSQNPRHKITKRGQNVTFRCDPISEHNRLYWYRQTLGQGPEFLTYFQNEAQLEKSRLLSDRFSAERPKGSFSTLEIQRTEQGDSAMYLCASSQAPAGGTFRPEQFFGPGTRLTVL.

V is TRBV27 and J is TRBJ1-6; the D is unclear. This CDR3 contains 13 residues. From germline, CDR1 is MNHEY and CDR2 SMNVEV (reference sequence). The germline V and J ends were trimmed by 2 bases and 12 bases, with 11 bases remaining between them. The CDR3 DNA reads TGTGCCAGCAGTTTAGAACAGCCTTTACCCCTCCACTTT. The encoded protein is CASSLEQPLPLHF.

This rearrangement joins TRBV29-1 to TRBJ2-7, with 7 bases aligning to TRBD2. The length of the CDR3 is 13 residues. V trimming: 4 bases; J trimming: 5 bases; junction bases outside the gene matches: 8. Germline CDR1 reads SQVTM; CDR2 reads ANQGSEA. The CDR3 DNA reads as TGCAGCGTTGTTCGGGGGGTTAGGGACGAGCAGTACTTC. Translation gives CSVVRGVRDEQYF.

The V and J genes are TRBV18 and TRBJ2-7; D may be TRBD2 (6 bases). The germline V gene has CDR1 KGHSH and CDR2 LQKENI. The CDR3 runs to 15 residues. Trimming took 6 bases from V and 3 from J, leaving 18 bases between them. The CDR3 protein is CASSPSEGSNYEQYF. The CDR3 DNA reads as TGTGCCAGCTCCCCTAGCGAGGGGTCCAACTACGAGCAGTACTTC.

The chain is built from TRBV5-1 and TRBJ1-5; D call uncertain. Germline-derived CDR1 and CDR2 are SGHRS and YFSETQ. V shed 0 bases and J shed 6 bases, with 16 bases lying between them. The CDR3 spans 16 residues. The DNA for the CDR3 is TGCGCCAGCAGCTTGGAAGGCGGGTTTTCTGGTCAGCCCCAGCATTTT. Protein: CASSLEGGFSGQPQHF.

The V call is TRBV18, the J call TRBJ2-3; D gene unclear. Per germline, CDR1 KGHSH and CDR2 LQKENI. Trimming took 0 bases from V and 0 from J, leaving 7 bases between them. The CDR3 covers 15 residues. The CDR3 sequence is CASSPPVQSTDTQYF. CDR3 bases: TGTGCCAGCTCACCACCAGTCCAGAGCACAGATACGCAGTATTTT.

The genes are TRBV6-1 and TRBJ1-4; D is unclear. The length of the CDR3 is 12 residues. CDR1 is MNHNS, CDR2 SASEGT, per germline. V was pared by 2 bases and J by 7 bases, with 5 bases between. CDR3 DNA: TGTGCCAGCAGTGAATCCGGTGAAAAACTGTTTTTT. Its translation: CASSESGEKLFF.

DNA for the CDR3: TGCGCCAGCAGGGGCCGCCAGGACAGGGGGGACAATGAGCAGTTCTTC. The encoded protein is CASRGRQDRGDNEQFF. This sequence joins TRBV10-1 and TRBJ2-1; 10 bases agree with TRBD1. The junction had 10 bases not matched to a gene; V was cut back by 6 bases and J by 5 bases. The CDR3 totals 16 residues. Looked up from germline, CDR1 is WNHNN and CDR2 is SYGVQD (reference sequence).

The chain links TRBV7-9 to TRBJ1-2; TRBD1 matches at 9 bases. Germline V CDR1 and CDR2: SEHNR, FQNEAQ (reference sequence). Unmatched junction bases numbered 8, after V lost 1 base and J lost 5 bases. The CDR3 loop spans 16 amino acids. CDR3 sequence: CASSLGSPGQGYGYTF. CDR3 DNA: TGTGCCAGCAGCTTAGGGTCGCCGGGACAGGGTTATGGCTACACCTTC.

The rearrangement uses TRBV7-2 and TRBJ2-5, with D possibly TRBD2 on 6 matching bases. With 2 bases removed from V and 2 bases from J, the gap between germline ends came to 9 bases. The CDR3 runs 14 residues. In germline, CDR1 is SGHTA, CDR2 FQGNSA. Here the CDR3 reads CASSLFGRQETQYF. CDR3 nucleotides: TGTGCCAGCAGCTTATTTGGGAGGCAAGAGACCCAGTACTTC.

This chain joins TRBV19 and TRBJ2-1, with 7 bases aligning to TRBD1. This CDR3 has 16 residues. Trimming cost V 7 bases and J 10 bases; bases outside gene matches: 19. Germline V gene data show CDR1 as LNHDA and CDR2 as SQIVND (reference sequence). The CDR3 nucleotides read TGTGCCAGTATCCCCAATCCGGGACAGAGATCGGGGGAGCAGTTCTTC. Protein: CASIPNPGQRSGEQFF.

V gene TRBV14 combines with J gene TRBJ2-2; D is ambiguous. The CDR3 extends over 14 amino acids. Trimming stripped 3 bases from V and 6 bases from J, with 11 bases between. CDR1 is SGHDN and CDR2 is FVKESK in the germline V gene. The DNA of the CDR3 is TGTGCCAGCAGCCATAACATCTTATCCGGGGAGCTGTTTTTT. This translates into CASSHNILSGELFF.

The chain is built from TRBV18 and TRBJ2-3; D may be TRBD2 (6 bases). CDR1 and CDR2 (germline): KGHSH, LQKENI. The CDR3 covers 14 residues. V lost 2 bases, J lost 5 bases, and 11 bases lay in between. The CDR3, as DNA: TGTGCCAGCTCACCAGGGACTCTTCGAGATACGCAGTATTTT. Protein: CASSPGTLRDTQYF.

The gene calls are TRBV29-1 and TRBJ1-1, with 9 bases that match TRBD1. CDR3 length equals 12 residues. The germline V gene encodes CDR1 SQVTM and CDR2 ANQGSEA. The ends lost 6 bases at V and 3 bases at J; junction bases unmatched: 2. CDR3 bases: TGCAGCGTGACAGGGGGGTACACTGAAGCTTTCTTT. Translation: CSVTGGYTEAFF.

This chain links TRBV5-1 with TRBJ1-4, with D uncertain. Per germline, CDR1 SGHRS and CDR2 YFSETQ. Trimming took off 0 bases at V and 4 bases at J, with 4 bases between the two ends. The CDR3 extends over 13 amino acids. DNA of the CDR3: TGCGCCAGCAGCTTGGTACTTAATGAAAAACTGTTTTTT. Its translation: CASSLVLNEKLFF.

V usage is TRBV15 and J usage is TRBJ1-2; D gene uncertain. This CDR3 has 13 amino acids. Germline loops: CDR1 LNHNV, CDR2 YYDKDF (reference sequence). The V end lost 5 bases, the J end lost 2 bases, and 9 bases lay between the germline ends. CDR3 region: CATSGSKNYGYTF. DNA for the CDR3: TGTGCCACCAGCGGTTCTAAAAACTATGGCTACACCTTC.

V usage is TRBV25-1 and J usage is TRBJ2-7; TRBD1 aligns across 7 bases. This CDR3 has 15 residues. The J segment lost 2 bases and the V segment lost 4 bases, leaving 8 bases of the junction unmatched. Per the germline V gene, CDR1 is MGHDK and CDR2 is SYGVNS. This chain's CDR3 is CASSGSGQAAYEQYF. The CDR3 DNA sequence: TGTGCCAGCAGTGGATCTGGACAGGCCGCCTACGAGCAGTACTTC.

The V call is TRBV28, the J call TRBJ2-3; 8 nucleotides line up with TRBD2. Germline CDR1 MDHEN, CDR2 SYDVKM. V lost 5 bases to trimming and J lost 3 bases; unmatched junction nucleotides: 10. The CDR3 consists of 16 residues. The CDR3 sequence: CASSPAPAGATDTQYF. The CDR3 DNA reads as TGTGCCAGCAGTCCGGCCCCAGCGGGAGCGACAGATACGCAGTATTTT.

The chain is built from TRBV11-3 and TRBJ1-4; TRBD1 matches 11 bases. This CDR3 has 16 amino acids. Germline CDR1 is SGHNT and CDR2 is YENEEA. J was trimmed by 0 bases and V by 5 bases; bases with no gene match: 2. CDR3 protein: CASSLGQGATNEKLFF. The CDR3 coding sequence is TGTGCCAGCAGCCTGGGACAGGGGGCAACTAATGAAAAACTGTTTTTT.

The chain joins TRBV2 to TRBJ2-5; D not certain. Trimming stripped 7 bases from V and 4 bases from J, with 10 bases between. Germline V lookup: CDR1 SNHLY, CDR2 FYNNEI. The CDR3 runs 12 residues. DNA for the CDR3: TGTGCCAGCACCTCACCCGGAGAGACCCAGTACTTC. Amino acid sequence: CASTSPGETQYF. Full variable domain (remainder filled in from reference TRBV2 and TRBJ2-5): EPEVTQTPSHQVTQMGQEVILRCVPISNHLYFYWYRQILGQKVEFLVSFYNNEISEKSEIFDDQFSVERPDGSNFTLKIRSTKLEDSAMYFCASTSPGETQYFGPGTRLLVL.

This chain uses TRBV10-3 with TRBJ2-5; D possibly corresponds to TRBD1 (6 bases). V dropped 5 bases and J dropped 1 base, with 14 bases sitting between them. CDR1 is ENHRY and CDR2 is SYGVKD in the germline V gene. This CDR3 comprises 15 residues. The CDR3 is CAISILQGRQETQYF. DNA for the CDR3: TGTGCCATCAGTATTTTACAGGGACGCCAAGAGACCCAGTACTTC.

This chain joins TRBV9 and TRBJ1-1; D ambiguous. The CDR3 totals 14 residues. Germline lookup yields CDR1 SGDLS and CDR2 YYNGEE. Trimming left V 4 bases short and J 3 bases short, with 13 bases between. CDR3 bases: TGTGCCAGCAGCCCCCGGAGACGGGACACTGAAGCTTTCTTT. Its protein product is CASSPRRRDTEAFF. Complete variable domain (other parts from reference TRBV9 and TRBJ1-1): DSGVTQTPKHLITATGQRVTLRCSPRSGDLSVYWYQQSLDQGLQFLIQYYNGEERAKGNILERFSAQQFPDLHSELNLSSLELGDSALYFCASSPRRRDTEAFFGQGTRLTVV.

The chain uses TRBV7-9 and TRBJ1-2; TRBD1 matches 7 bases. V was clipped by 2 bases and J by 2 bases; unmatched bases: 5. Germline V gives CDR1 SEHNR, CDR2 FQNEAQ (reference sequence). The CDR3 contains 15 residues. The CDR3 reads CASSLQGGQNYGYTF. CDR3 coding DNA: TGTGCCAGCAGCTTACAGGGGGGCCAGAACTATGGCTACACCTTC.

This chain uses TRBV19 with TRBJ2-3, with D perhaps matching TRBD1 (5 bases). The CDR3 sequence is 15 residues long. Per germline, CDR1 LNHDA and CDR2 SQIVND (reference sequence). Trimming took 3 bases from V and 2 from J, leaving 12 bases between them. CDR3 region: CASSISQGHTDTQYF. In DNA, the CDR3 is TGTGCCAGTAGTATCTCGCAGGGCCACACAGATACGCAGTATTTT.